The 3 T cell receptor beta chains reported below all come from one sample, sequenced in a study of T cells in Graves' hyperthyroidism and ophthalmopathy. The TCR beta CDR3 regions underwent amplification using RNA transcripts as the source. RT-PCR in the first round (using the HTBI primer set) targeted the TCR CDR3. TCRdb itself ran the multiplex PCR reads through MiXCR, one entry per CDR3 protein. The sample lists hundreds of thousands of distinct CDR3 sequences; about 15% were seen once. The sample consisted of blood. All receptors derive from a man younger than 35 with Graves' ophthalmopathy.

This clonotype came up many times. CDR3 nucleotide sequence: TGTGCCACCAGTGACTCGAACAGGGTCTATGGCTACACCTTC. Amino acid sequence: CATSDSNRVYGYTF. V and J are TRBV24-1 and TRBJ1-2, with D tentatively TRBD1 (6 bases). The V gene's germline CDR1 is KGHDR and CDR2 SFDVKD. The CDR3 runs to 14 residues. Trimming removed 4 bases at V and 4 bases at J, with 12 bases between.

This clonotype was counted many times. The chain couples TRBV6-1 to TRBJ2-7, with 7 bases that match TRBD2. The CDR3 is made up of 13 amino acids. V lost 4 bases, J lost 3 bases, and 3 bases stayed unmatched. Germline V gene sequence: CDR1 MNHNS, CDR2 SASEGT. The CDR3 reads CASSGGGFYEQYF. The CDR3 coding sequence is TGTGCCAGCAGTGGGGGGGGTTTCTACGAGCAGTACTTC.

Regarding this clonotype: A much larger clone differs by one base, so this may be a read error. Lacking the conserved final phenylalanine or tryptophan, this CDR3 likely reflects a read error. The V call is TRBV19, the J call TRBJ1-1; 9 nucleotides line up with TRBD1. Germline CDR1 reads LNHDA; CDR2 reads SQIVND (reference sequence). This CDR3 comprises 16 residues. The V gene end was trimmed by 5 bases and the J gene end by 5 bases; junction bases not matched to a gene: 12. The CDR3 coding sequence is TGTGCCAGTAGTCATGACAGGGGGAGTCGGTCGACTGAAGCTTTCTGT. Protein product: CASSHDRGSRSTEAFC.